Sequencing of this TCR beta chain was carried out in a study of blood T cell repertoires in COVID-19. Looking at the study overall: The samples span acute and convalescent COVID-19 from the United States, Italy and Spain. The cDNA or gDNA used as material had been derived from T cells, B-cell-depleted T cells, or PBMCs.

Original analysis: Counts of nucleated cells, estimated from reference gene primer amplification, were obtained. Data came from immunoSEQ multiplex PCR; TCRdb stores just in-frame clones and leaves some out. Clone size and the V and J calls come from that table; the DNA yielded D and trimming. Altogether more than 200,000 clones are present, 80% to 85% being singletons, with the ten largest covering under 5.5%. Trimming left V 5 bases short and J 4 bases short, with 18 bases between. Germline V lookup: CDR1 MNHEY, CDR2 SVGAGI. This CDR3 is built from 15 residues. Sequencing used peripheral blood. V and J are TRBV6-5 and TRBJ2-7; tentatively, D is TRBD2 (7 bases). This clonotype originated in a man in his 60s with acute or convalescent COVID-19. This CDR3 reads CASSPQGGAFYEQYF. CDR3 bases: TGTGCCAGCAGTCCCCAAGGGGGGGCTTTTTACGAGCAGTACTTC.